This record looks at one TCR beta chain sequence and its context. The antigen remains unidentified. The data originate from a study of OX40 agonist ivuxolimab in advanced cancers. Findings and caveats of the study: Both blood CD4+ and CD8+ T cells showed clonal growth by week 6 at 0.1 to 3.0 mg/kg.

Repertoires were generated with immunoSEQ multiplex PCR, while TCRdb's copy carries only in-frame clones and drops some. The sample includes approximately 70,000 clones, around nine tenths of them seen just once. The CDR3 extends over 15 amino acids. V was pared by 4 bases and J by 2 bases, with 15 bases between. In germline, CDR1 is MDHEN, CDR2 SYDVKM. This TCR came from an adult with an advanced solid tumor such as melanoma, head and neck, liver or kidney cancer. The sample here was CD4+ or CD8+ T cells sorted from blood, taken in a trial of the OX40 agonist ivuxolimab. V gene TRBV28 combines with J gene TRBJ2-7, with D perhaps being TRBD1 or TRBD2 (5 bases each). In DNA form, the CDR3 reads TGTGCCAGCAGTTCACCCGGGACGAACGCCTACGAGCAGTACTTC. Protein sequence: CASSSPGTNAYEQYF.